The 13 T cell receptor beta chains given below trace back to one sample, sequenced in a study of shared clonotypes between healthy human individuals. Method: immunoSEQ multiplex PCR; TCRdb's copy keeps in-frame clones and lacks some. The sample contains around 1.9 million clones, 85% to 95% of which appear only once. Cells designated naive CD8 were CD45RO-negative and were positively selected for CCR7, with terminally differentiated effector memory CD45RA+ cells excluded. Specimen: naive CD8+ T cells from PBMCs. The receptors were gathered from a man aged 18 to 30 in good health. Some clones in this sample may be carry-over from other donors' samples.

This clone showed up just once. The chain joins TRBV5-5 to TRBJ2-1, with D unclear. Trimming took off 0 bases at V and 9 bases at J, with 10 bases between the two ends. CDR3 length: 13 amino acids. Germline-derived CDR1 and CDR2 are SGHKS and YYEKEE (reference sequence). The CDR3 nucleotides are TGTGCCAGCAGCTTGGCCAGAAGTACTGAGCAGTTCTTC. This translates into CASSLARSTEQFF. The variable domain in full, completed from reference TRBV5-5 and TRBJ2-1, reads DAGVTQSPTHLIKTRGQQVTLRCSPISGHKSVSWYQQVLGQGPQFIFQYYEKEERGRGNFPDRFSARQFPNYSSELNVNALLLGDSALYLCASSLARSTEQFFGPGTRLTVL.

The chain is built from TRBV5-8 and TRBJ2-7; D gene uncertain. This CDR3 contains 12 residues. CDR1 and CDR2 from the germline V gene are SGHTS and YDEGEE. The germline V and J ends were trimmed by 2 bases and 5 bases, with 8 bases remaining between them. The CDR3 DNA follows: TGTGCCAGCAGCTTTCGGCAAGACGAGCAGTACTTC. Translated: CASSFRQDEQYF.

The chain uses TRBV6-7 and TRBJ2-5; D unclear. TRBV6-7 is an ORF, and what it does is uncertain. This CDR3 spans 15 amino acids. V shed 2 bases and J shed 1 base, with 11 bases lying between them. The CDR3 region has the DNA TGTGCCAGCAGTTACCTGAGAACCCCCCAAGAGACCCAGTACTTC. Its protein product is CASSYLRTPQETQYF.

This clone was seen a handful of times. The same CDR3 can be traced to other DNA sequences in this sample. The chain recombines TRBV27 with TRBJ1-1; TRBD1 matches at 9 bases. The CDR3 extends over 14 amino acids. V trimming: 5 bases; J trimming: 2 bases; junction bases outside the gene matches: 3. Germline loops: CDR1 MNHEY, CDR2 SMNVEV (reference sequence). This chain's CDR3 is CASSDRGSNTEAFF. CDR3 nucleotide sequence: TGTGCCAGCAGTGACAGGGGGAGCAACACTGAAGCTTTCTTT.

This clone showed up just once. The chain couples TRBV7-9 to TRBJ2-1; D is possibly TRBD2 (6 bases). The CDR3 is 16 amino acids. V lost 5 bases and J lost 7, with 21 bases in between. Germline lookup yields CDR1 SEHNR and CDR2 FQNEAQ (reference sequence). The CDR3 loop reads CASSQSSGNPWNEQFF. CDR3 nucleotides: TGTGCCAGCAGCCAAAGTAGCGGCAACCCATGGAATGAGCAGTTCTTC.

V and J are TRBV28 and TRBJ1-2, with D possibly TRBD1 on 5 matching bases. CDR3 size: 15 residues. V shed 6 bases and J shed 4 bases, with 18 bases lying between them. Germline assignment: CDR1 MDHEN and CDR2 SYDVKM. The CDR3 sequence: CASSPPGGWGYGYTF. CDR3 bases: TGTGCCAGCAGCCCCCCTGGGGGATGGGGCTATGGCTACACCTTC.

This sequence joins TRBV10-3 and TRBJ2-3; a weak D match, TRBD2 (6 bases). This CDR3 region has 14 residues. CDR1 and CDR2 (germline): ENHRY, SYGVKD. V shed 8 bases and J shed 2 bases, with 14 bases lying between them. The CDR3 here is CAIYTGSTTDTQYF. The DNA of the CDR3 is TGTGCCATCTACACCGGGAGCACCACAGATACGCAGTATTTT.

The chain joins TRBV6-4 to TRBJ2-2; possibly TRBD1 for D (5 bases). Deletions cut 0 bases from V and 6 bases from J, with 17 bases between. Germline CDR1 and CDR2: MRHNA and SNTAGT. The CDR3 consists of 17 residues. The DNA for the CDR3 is TGTGCCAGCAGTGACTCTTGGCAGGGTGGCACACCCGGGGAGCTGTTTTTT. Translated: CASSDSWQGGTPGELFF.

The CDR3 protein is CASSLMGNTEAFF. The CDR3 DNA is TGTGCCAGCAGCTTGATGGGGAACACTGAAGCTTTCTTT. The chain joins TRBV5-6 to TRBJ1-1; D remains ambiguous. The length of the CDR3 is 13 residues. Germline assignment: CDR1 SGHDT and CDR2 YYEEEE. V lost 1 base to trimming and J lost 1 base, with 5 bases between them.

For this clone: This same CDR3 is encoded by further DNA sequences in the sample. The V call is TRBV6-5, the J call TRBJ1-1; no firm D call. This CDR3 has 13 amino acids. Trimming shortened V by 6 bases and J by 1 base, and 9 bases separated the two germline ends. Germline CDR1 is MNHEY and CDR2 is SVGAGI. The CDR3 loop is CASSPSENTEAFF. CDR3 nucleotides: TGTGCCAGCAGCCCTTCGGAGAACACTGAAGCTTTCTTT.

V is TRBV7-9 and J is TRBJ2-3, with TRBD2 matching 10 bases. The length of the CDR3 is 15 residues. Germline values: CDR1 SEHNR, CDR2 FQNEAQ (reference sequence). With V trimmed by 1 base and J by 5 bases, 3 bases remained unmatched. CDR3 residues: CASSLGIAGGDTQYF. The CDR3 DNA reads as TGTGCCAGCAGCTTAGGTATAGCGGGAGGAGATACGCAGTATTTT.

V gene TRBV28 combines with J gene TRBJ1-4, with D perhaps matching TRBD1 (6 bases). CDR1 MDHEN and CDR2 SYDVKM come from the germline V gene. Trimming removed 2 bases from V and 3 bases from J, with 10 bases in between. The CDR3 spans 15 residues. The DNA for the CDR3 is TGTGCCAGCAGTTTAGAGGGGGAATCTAATGAAAAACTGTTTTTT. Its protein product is CASSLEGESNEKLFF.

CDR3 protein: CASSQSSYNEQFF. The CDR3 bases are TGTGCCAGCAGCCAGAGCTCCTACAATGAGCAGTTCTTC. V is TRBV7-2 and J is TRBJ2-1; D gene ambiguous. CDR1 SGHTA and CDR2 FQGNSA come from the germline V gene. V lost 5 bases to trimming and J lost 0 bases, with 5 bases between them. The CDR3 has 13 residues.